This is a list of T cell receptor beta chains from one sample in a study of blood T cell repertoires in COVID-19. Only in-frame clones appear in the TCRdb table, and some are missing; sequencing was by immunoSEQ multiplex PCR. The repertoire includes 84,000 or so clones, almost 95% of them detected once, and around 6% sits in the top ten. Source material: peripheral blood. The source of these receptors is an older woman with active COVID-19. The conserved cysteine and the conserved F or W are not part of the CDR3 here. Some rows have no size entry. The others give once, few or many, or a class for an expanded clone.

v_gene | len | abundance | CDR3aa
TRBV19 | 11 | . | ASSDRAYQPQH
TRBV7-2 | 13 | . | ASSLAAGAVETQY
TRBV5-4 | 16 | few | ASSSGLAGGPITDTQY
TRBV4-1 | 14 | . | ASSNRQGTYGNTIY
TRBV9 | 18 | . | ASSVGGQGERSSFRNTIY
TRBV2 | 12 | . | ASSQQGRFEKLF
TRBV9 | 13 | . | ASSVVSGKNTEAF
TRBV30 | 13 | . | AWSPGQLSTYEQY
TRBV19 | 12 | . | ASTDRGGVEKLF
TRBV5-4 | 13 | . | ASSLGGGPYNEQF
TRBV7-2 | 12 | . | ASSPSGVGKTQY
TRBV19 | 12 | . | ASSAQGSGTEAF
TRBV3-1/TRBV3-2 | 10 | . | ASQGMNTEAF
TRBV15 | 13 | . | ATKPGQGVGTEAF
TRBV5-4 | 15 | . | ASSQGSGGAIGETQY
TRBV7-9 | 12 | . | ATGKTGSTDTQY
TRBV3-1/TRBV3-2 | 10 | . | ASSQGPYEQY
TRBV3-1/TRBV3-2 | 15 | . | ASSPREQTLSGNTIY
TRBV7-9 | 13 | . | ASSSRQRGNTEAF
TRBV2 | 13 | . | ASGGDRASNQPQH
TRBV6-5 | 10 | once | ASITVGETQY
TRBV3-1/TRBV3-2 | 12 | . | ASSLDISNYGYT
TRBV2 | 13 | once | ASTGRASIDEKLF
TRBV10-1 | 12 | . | ASSEGGNTGELF
TRBV24-1 | 13 | . | ATSDQRGYQETQY
TRBV9 | 11 | once | ASSAPGESKQY
TRBV5-4 | 12 | few | ASSPNPTNYGYT
TRBV9 | 13 | . | ASSVGQGSYNEQF
TRBV3-1/TRBV3-2 | 15 | . | ASSQDLGGRMLREQY
TRBV29-1 | 12 | few | SARLAGRTDTQY
TRBV5-1 | 13 | . | ASSLTSGKSGELF
TRBV12-3/TRBV12-4 | 11 | once | ASSFSVHQPQH
TRBV6-5 | 11 | once | ASSITKGEKLF
TRBV5-5 | 12 | . | ASSLGRVNTEAF
TRBV3-1/TRBV3-2 | 14 | few | ASSHFRNRGSYEQY
TRBV20-1 | 12 | . | SASGPGLEYEQY
TRBV18 | 11 | . | ASSPLSSYEQY
TRBV14 | 11 | . | ASSQATLETQY
TRBV7-2 | 16 | . | ASSLGGRGGRSNQPQH
TRBV5-4 | 14 | once | ASSVSGGAAKNIQY
TRBV2 | 13 | . | ASSLRGWNSGELF
TRBV7-2 | 11 | . | ASRRGGNTEAF
TRBV28 | 13 | . | ASSLWGTGANEQY
TRBV28 | 10 | . | ASLLQGKGYT
TRBV7-9 | 12 | . | ASSAQASNTEAF
TRBV27 | 13 | . | ASSFHRGGTGELF
TRBV18 | 14 | few | ASSPSKLAGGHEQY
TRBV7-9 | 13 | . | ASSFTAGGDNEQF
TRBV18 | 12 | once | ASSPTGDGNTIY
TRBV7-9 | 13 | few | ASSWGYRDNQPQH
TRBV11-3 | 11 | . | ASSLGTGDGYT
TRBV28 | 14 | . | ASRYRGSGSNQPQH
TRBV28 | 10 | . | ASSLSHTEAF